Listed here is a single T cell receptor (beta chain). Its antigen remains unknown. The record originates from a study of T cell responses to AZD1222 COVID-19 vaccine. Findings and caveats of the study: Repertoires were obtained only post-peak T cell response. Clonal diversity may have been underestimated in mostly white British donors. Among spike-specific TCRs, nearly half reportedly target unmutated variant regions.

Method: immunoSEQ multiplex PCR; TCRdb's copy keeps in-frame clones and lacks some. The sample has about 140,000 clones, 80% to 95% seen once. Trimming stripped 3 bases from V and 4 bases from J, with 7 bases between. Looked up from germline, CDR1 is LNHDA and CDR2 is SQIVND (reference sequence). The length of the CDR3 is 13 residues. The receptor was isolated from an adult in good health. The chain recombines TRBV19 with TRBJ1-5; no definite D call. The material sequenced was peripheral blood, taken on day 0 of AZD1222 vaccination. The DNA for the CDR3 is TGTGCCAGTAGTATGCCAAATAATCAGCCCCAGCATTTT. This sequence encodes CASSMPNNQPQHF. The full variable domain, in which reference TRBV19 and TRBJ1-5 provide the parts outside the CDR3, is DGGITQSPKYLFRKEGQNVTLSCEQNLNHDAMYWYRQDPGQGLRLIYYSQIVNDFQKGDIAEGYSVSREKKESFPLTVTSAQKNPTAFYLCASSMPNNQPQHFGDGTRLSIL.